This T cell receptor (beta chain) was sequenced during a study of shared clonotypes between healthy human individuals. Study-level background: Donors consisted of two women and a few men between 18 and 49. Notes on the study in general: Naive subsets generally exceeded memory subsets in estimated richness. Though the depth was large, rarefaction showed that sorted-subset sequencing was incomplete.

Libraries were prepared by immunoSEQ multiplex PCR; TCRdb keeps only in-frame clonotypes and omits some of them. The repertoire includes a few hundred thousand clones, roughly 96% of them detected once, and around 0.097% sits in the top ten. With respect to this clone: As yet, its antigen is unknown.

CD45RO-negative cells were positively selected for CCR7, leaving out terminally differentiated effector memory CD45RA+ cells. The CDR3 has 17 amino acids. This rearrangement joins TRBV21-1 to TRBJ2-2; the table calls TRBD2, which could not be checked here. TRBV21-1 is flagged as a pseudogene. The receptor was isolated from a woman aged 25 to 39 in good health. The sample comprised naive CD8+ T cells sorted from blood. In DNA, the CDR3 is TGTGCCAGCAGCTTTCTAGCGGGAGGGCCTAGAACCGGGGAGCTGTTTTTT. Encoded protein: CASSFLAGGPRTGELFF.